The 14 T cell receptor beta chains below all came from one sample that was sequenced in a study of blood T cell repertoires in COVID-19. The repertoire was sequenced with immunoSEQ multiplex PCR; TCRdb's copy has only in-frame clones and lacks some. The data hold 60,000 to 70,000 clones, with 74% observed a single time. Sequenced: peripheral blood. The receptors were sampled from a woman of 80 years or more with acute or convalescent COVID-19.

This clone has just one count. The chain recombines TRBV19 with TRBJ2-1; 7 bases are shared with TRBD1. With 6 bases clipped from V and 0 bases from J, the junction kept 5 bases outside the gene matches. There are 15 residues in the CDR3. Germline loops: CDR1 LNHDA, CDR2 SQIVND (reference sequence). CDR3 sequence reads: CASSLTGSSYNEQFF. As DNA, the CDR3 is TGTGCCAGTAGCCTGACAGGGAGCTCCTACAATGAGCAGTTCTTC.

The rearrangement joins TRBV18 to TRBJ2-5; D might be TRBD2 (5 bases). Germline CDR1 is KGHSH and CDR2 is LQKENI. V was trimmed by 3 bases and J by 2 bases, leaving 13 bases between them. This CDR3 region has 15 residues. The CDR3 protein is CASSPGVSGQETQYF. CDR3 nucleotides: TGTGCCAGCTCACCTGGTGTAAGCGGACAAGAGACCCAGTACTTC.

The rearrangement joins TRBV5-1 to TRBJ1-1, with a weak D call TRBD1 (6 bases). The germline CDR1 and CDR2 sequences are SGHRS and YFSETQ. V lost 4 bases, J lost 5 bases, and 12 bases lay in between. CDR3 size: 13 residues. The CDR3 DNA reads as TGCGCCAGCAGCAAGGGGGAAAAAACTGAAGCTTTCTTT. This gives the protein CASSKGEKTEAFF.

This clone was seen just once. Here the CDR3 DNA reads TGTGCCAGCAGCTTGTTAGGACAGAGGAGTGAGCAGTTCTTC. This sequence encodes CASSLLGQRSEQFF. V gene TRBV5-5 combines with J gene TRBJ2-1; D is possibly TRBD1 (6 bases). V was trimmed by 1 base and J by 9 bases, leaving 14 bases between them. This CDR3 contains 14 residues. Germline V lookup: CDR1 SGHKS, CDR2 YYEKEE (reference sequence).

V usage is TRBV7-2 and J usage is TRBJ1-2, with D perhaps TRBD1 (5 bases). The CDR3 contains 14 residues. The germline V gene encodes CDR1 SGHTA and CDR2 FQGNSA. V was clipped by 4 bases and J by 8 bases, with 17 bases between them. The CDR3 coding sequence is TGTGCCAGCAGCTCGGGGCGGGGCGCGCAGGGCTACACCTTC. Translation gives CASSSGRGAQGYTF.

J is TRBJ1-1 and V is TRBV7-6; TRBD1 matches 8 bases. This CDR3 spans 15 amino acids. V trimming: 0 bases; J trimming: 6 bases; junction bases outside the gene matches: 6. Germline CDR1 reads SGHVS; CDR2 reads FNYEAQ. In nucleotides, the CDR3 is TGTGCCAGCAGCTTAGCTCAAGGACAGGGCTCTGAAGCTTTCTTT. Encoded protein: CASSLAQGQGSEAFF.

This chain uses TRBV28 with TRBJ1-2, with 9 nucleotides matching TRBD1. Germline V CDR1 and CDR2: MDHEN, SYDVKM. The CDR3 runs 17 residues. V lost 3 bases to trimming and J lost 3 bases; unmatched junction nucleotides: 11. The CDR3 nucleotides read TGTGCCAGCAGTTTGATACAGGGGGCTGCCCGGTACTATGGCTACACCTTC. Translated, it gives CASSLIQGAARYYGYTF.

The CDR3, as DNA: TGTGCCAGCAGCGTGCCCAGCGGAGCCAAAGAGACCCAGTACTTC. It yields the protein CASSVPSGAKETQYF. J is TRBJ2-5 and V is TRBV9; D possibly corresponds to TRBD2 (5 bases). V was shortened by 2 bases and J by 3 bases, with 14 bases between the two germline ends. The CDR3 extends over 15 amino acids. Germline V gene lookup returns CDR1 SGDLS and CDR2 YYNGEE.

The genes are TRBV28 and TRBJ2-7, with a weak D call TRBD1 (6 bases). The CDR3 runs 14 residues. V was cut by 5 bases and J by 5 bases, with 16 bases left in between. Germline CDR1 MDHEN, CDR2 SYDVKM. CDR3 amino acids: CASSTLDRSDEQYF. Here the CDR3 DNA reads TGTGCCAGCAGTACCCTAGACAGGAGCGACGAGCAGTACTTC.

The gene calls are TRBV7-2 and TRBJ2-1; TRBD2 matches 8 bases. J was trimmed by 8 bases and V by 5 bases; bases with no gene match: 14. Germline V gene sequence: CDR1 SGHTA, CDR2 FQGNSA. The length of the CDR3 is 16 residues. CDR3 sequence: CASSPQSGRAFYEQFF. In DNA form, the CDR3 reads TGTGCCAGCAGCCCGCAGTCCGGGAGGGCCTTCTATGAGCAGTTCTTC.

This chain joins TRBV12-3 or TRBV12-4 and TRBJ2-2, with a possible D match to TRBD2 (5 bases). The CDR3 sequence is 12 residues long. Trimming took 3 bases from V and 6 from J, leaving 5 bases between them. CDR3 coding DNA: TGTGCCAGCAGTTTGGACTCCGGGGAGCTGTTTTTT. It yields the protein CASSLDSGELFF.

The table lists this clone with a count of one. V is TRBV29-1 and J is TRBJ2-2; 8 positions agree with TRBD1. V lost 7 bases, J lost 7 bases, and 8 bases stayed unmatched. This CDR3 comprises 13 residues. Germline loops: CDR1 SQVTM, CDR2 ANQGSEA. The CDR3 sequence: CSAGQGEGGELFF. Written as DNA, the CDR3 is TGCAGCGCTGGACAGGGCGAAGGCGGGGAGCTGTTTTTT.

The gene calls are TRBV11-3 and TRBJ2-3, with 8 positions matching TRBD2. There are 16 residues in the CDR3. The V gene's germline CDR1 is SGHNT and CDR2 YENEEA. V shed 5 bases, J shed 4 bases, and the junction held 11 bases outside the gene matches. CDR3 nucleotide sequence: TGTGCCAGCAGCCCTAAGACTAGCGTCTTTTCAGATACGCAGTATTTT. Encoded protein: CASSPKTSVFSDTQYF. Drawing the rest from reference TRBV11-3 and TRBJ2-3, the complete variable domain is EAGVVQSPRYKIIEKKQPVAFWCNPISGHNTLYWYLQNLGQGPELLIRYENEEAVDDSQLPKDRFSAERLKGVDSTLKIQPAELGDSAVYLCASSPKTSVFSDTQYFGPGTRLTVL.

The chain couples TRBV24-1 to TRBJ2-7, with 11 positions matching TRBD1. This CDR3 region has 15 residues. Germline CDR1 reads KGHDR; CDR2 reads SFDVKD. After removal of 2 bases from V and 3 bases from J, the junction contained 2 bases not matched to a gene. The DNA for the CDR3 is TGTGCCACCAGTGATTCCGGGACAGGGGGCTACGAGCAGTACTTC. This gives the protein CATSDSGTGGYEQYF.